Below, 16 T cell receptor beta chains from the same sample are listed, as sequenced in a study of cytomegalovirus exposure and HLA in healthy donors. PCR amplification relied on 60 Vbeta primers (plus 13 Jbeta primers). Some clones are missing from TCRdb's copy, which holds only in-frame ones; the method was immunoSEQ multiplex PCR. The sample lists about 61,000 clones, approximately 88% occurring once. Sequenced sample: PBMCs. The receptor set was obtained from a man aged 30 to 45 in good health and CMV-seropositive.

The chain combines TRBV7-3 with TRBJ2-6, with D tentatively TRBD2 (5 bases). CDR1 SGHTA and CDR2 FQGTGA come from the germline V gene. This CDR3 spans 15 amino acids. V was shortened by 4 bases and J by 1 base, with 8 bases between the two germline ends. This chain's CDR3 is CASSSADSGANVLTF. CDR3 bases: TGTGCCAGCAGCTCAGCGGATTCTGGGGCCAACGTCCTGACTTTC.

The chain employs TRBV2 and TRBJ1-6; D is ambiguous. The germline V gene has CDR1 SNHLY and CDR2 FYNNEI. The CDR3 loop spans 14 amino acids. Trimming pared 7 bases from V and 4 bases from J, leaving 11 bases between. This chain's CDR3 is CASTLREYNSPLHF. For the CDR3, the DNA is TGTGCCAGCACCTTGCGGGAGTATAATTCACCCCTCCACTTT.

Turning to this clone: The junction shows a germline mismatch at one end, possibly a read error. The CDR3 sequence: CASSPSGYGQYF. Here the CDR3 DNA reads TGTGCCAGCAGTCCATCGGGTTACGGGCAGTACTTC. The chain carries TRBV27 and TRBJ2-7; D gene ambiguous. CDR3 length: 12 residues. Germline V gives CDR1 MNHEY, CDR2 SMNVEV (reference sequence).

The genes are TRBV6-4 and TRBJ1-6, with D possibly matching TRBD1 (6 bases). Germline CDR1 is MRHNA and CDR2 is SNTAGT. The CDR3 spans 14 residues. Deletions cut 3 bases from V and 9 bases from J, with 12 bases between. CDR3 DNA sequence: TGTGCCAGCAGTGAACAGGGCGAGGGTTCACCCCTCCACTTT. It encodes CASSEQGEGSPLHF.

V usage is TRBV7-2 and J usage is TRBJ2-1, with D hard to call. CDR3 size: 15 residues. V dropped 5 bases and J dropped 3 bases, with 14 bases sitting between them. Germline CDR1 is SGHTA and CDR2 is FQGNSA. CDR3 region: CASSRRYNNYNEQFF. CDR3 in DNA: TGTGCCAGCAGCCGCCGTTACAACAACTACAATGAGCAGTTCTTC.

V usage is TRBV15 and J usage is TRBJ1-2, with D uncertain. The CDR3 is 15 amino acids. Trimming took off 0 bases at V and 3 bases at J, with 11 bases between the two ends. Germline V CDR1 and CDR2: LNHNV, YYDKDF (reference sequence). CDR3 bases: TGTGCCACCAGCAGAGATCTGTCGGGGTACTATGGCTACACCTTC. Amino acids: CATSRDLSGYYGYTF.

The V call is TRBV18, the J call TRBJ1-1; no clear D. This CDR3 has 16 amino acids. V was shortened by 3 bases and J by 0 bases, with 14 bases between the two germline ends. CDR1 is KGHSH and CDR2 is LQKENI in the germline V gene. Here the CDR3 reads CASSPPRRRLNTEAFF. In DNA form, the CDR3 reads TGTGCCAGCTCACCCCCGCGCCGAAGATTGAACACTGAAGCTTTCTTT.

This chain joins TRBV6-1 and TRBJ2-7, with 7 bases fitting TRBD1. The CDR3 is 13 residues long. V trimming: 4 bases; J trimming: 2 bases; junction bases outside the gene matches: 2. CDR1 is MNHNS, CDR2 SASEGT, per germline. The CDR3 protein is CASSAQGTYEQYF. CDR3 DNA: TGTGCCAGCAGTGCACAGGGGACCTACGAGCAGTACTTC.

Written as DNA, the CDR3 is TGCGCCAGCAGCCCAGGACTAGCGGCTGGTTCAGAGACCCAGTACTTC. Its protein is CASSPGLAAGSETQYF. The chain recombines TRBV5-1 with TRBJ2-5, with 10 bases matching TRBD2. Losses at the gene ends were 4 bases for V and 4 bases for J; bases not matched to a gene: 10. Per the germline V gene, CDR1 is SGHRS and CDR2 is YFSETQ. CDR3 size: 16 residues.

The rearrangement uses TRBV7-9 and TRBJ1-5; 7 nucleotides line up with TRBD1. Germline trimming cut 4 bases from V and 6 bases from J; bases unmatched to any gene: 6. Germline-derived CDR1 and CDR2 are SEHNR and FQNEAQ (reference sequence). This CDR3 is built from 14 residues. Here the CDR3 DNA reads TGTGCCAGCAGCTCACAGGGGCCGGGTCAGCCCCAGCATTTT. Translation: CASSSQGPGQPQHF.

The chain recombines TRBV9 with TRBJ2-7; a weak D match, TRBD2 (6 bases). In germline, CDR1 is SGDLS, CDR2 YYNGEE. The CDR3 sequence is 13 residues long. Trimming took 0 bases from V and 5 from J, leaving 9 bases between them. Here the CDR3 reads CASSVEGGDEQYF. DNA of the CDR3: TGTGCCAGCAGCGTAGAGGGCGGGGACGAGCAGTACTTC.

The chain combines TRBV7-9 with TRBJ1-1, with a possible D match to TRBD1 (5 bases). Trimming took off 5 bases at V and 1 base at J, with 8 bases between the two ends. Germline lookup yields CDR1 SEHNR and CDR2 FQNEAQ (reference sequence). This CDR3 comprises 13 residues. In nucleotides, the CDR3 is TGTGCCAGCAGCCTTACAGGGAACACTGAAGCTTTCTTT. This encodes CASSLTGNTEAFF. Filled out from reference TRBV7-9 and TRBJ1-1, the complete variable domain reads DTGVSQNPRHKITKRGQNVTFRCDPISEHNRLYWYRQTLGQGPEFLTYFQNEAQLEKSRLLSDRFSAERPKGSFSTLEIQRTEQGDSAMYLCASSLTGNTEAFFGQGTRLTVV.

The chain couples TRBV10-3 to TRBJ2-7; tentatively, D is TRBD1 (6 bases). This CDR3 region has 13 residues. Trimming removed 8 bases from V and 1 base from J, with 12 bases in between. Germline V CDR1 and CDR2: ENHRY, SYGVKD. Here the CDR3 DNA reads TGTGCCATCGGGAGACAGGAGTCCTACGAGCAGTACTTC. Translating gives CAIGRQESYEQYF.

CDR3 residues: CASSRDRGTQETQYF. DNA for the CDR3: TGCGCCAGCAGCCGGGACAGGGGTACCCAAGAGACCCAGTACTTC. V and J are TRBV5-1 and TRBJ2-5, with 10 bases that match TRBD1. V shed 4 bases and J 1 base; nucleotides not matched to a gene: 4. This CDR3 region has 15 residues. Germline CDR1 is SGHRS and CDR2 is YFSETQ. The complete variable domain, with remaining parts taken from reference TRBV5-1 and TRBJ2-5, reads KAGVTQTPRYLIKTRGQQVTLSCSPISGHRSVSWYQQTPGQGLQFLFEYFSETQRNKGNFPGRFSGRQFSNSRSEMNVSTLELGDSALYLCASSRDRGTQETQYFGPGTRLLVL.

Remarks on this clone: At one end the junction does not follow the germline gene, possibly because of a read error. The rearrangement links TRBV7-9 to TRBJ1-1, with 7 bases fitting TRBD1. Germline lookup yields CDR1 SEHNR and CDR2 FQNEAQ (reference sequence). CDR3 length: 12 residues. The CDR3 here is CASRGETGKQLF. In DNA form, the CDR3 reads TGTGCCAGCAGAGGGGAGACAGGGAAGCAACTCTTT.

This chain connects TRBV7-9 to TRBJ2-7; D uncertain. Germline-derived CDR1 and CDR2 are SEHNR and FQNEAQ (reference sequence). The V end was cut by 4 bases, the J end by 0 bases, with 10 bases between. CDR3 length: 14 residues. Here the CDR3 reads CASSSALSSYEQYF. CDR3 DNA: TGTGCCAGCAGCTCCGCATTGAGCTCCTACGAGCAGTACTTC.